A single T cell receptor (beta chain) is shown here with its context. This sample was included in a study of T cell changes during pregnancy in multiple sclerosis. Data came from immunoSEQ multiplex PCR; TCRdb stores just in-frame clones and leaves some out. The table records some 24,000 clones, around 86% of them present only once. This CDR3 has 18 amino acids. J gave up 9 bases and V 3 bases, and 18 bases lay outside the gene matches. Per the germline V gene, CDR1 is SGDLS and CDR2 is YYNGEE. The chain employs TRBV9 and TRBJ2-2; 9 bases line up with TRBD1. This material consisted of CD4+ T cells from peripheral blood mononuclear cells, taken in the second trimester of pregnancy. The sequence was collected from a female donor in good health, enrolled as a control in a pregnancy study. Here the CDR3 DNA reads TGTGCCAGCAGCGCGACCTTCAGAGCCGGGACAGGGTCCCGGGAGCTGTTTTTT. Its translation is CASSATFRAGTGSRELFF.